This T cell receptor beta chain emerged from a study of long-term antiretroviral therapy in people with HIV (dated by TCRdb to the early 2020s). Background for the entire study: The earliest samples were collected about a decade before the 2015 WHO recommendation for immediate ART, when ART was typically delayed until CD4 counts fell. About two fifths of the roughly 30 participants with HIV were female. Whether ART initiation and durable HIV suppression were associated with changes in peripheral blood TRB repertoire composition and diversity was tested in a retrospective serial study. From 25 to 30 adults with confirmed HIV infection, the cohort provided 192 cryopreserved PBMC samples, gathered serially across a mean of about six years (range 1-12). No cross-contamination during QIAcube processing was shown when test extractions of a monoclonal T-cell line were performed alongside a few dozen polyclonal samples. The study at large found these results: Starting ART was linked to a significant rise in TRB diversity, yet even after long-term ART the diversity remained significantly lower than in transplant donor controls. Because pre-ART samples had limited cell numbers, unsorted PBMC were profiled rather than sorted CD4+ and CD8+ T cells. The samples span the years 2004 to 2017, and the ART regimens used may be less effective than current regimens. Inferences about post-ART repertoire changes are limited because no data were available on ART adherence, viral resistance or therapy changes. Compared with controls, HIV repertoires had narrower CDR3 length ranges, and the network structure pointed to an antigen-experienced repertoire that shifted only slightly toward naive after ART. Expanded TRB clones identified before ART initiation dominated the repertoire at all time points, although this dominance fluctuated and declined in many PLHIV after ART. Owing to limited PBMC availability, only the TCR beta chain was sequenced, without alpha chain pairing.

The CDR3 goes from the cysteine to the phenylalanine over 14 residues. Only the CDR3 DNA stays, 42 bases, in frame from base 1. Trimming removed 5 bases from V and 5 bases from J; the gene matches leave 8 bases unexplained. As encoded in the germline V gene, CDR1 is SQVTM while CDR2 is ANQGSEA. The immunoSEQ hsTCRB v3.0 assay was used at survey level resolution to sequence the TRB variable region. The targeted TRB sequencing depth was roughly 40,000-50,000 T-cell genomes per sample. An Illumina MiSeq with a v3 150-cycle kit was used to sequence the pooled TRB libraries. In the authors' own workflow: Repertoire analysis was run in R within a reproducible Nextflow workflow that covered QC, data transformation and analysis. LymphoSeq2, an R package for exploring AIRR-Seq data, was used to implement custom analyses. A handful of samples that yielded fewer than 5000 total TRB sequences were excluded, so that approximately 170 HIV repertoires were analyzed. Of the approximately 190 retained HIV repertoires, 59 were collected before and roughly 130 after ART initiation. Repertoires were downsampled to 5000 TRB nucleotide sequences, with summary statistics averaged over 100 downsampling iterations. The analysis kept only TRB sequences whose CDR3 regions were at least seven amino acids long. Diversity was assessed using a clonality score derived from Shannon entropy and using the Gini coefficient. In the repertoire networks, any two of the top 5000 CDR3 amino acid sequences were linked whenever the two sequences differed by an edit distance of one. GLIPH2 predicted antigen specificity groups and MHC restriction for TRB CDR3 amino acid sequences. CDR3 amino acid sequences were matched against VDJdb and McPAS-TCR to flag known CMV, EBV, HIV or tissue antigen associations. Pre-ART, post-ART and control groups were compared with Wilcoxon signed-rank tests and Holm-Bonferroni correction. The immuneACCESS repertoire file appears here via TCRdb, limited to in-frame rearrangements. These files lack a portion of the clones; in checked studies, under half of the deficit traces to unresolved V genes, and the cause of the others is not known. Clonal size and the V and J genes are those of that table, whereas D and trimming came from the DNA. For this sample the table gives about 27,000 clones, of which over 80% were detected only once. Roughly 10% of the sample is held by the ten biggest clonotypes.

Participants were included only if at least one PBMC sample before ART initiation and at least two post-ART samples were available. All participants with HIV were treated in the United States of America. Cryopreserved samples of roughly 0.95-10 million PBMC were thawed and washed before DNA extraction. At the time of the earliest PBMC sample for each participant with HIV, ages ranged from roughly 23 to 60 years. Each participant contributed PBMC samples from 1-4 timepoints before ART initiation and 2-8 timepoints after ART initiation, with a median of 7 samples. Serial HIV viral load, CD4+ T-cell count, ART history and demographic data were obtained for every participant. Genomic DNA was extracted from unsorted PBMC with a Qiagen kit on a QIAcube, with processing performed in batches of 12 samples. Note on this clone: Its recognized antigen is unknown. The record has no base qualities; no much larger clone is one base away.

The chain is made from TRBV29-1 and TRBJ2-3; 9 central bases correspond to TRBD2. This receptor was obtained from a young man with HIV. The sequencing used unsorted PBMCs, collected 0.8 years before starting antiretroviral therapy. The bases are TGCAGCGTTCAAAGCTTACTAGCGGGAGATACGCAGTATTTT. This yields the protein CSVQSLLAGDTQYF.